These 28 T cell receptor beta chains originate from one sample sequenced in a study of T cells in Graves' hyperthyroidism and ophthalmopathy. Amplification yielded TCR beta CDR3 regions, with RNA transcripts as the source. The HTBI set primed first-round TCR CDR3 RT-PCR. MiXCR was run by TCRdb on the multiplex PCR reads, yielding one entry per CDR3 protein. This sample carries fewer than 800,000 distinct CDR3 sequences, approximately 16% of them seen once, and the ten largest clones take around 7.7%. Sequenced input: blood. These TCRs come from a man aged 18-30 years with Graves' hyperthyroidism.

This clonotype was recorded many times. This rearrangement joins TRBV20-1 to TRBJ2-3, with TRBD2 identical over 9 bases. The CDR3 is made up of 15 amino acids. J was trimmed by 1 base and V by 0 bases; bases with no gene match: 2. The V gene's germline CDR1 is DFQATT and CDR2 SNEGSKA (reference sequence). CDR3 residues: CSARDRTSGTDTQYF. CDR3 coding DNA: TGCAGTGCTAGAGATCGGACTAGCGGCACAGATACGCAGTATTTT.

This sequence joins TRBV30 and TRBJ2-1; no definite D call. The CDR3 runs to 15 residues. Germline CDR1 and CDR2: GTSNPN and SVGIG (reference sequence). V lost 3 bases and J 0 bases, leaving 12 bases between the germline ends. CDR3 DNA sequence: TGTGCCTGGAGCCCAGAACACAGCTCCTACAATGAGCAGTTCTTC. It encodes CAWSPEHSSYNEQFF. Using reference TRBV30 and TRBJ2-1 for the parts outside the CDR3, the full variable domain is SQTIHQWPATLVQPVGSPLSLECTVEGTSNPNLYWYRQAAGRGLQLLFYSVGIGQISSEVPQNLSASRPQDRQFILSSKKLLLSDSGFYLCAWSPEHSSYNEQFFGPGTRLTVL.

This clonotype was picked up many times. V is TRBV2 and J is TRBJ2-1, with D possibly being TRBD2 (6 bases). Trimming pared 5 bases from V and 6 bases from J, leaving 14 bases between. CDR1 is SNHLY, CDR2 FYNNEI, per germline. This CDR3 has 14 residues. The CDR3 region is CASSPMRGGNEQFF. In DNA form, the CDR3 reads TGTGCCAGCAGTCCAATGAGGGGAGGCAATGAGCAGTTCTTC. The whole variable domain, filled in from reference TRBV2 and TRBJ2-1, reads EPEVTQTPSHQVTQMGQEVILRCVPISNHLYFYWYRQILGQKVEFLVSFYNNEISEKSEIFDDQFSVERPDGSNFTLKIRSTKLEDSAMYFCASSPMRGGNEQFFGPGTRLTVL.

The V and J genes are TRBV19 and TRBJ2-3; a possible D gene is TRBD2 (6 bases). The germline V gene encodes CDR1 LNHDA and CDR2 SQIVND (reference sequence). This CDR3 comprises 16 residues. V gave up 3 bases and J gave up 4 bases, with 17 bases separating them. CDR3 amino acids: CASSIRVSGFADTQYF. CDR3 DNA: TGTGCCAGTAGTATCAGGGTTAGCGGATTCGCAGATACGCAGTATTTT.

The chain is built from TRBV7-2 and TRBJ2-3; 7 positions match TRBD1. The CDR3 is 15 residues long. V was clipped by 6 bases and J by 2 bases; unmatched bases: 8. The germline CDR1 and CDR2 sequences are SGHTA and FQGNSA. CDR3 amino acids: CASSPPGQLTDTQYF. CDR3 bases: TGTGCCAGCAGTCCCCCGGGACAGCTCACAGATACGCAGTATTTT.

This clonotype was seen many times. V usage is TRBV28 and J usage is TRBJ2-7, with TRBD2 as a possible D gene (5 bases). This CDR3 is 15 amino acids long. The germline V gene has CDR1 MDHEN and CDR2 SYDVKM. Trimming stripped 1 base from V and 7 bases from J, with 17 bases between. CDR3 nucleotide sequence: TGTGCCAGCAGTTTATTAGACGTGTTTGGGAGAGAGCAGTACTTC. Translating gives CASSLLDVFGREQYF.

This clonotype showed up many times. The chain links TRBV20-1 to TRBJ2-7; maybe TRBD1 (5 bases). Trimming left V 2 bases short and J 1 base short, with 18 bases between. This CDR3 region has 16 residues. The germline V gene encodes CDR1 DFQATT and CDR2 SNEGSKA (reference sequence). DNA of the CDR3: TGCAGTGCTAGAAGTCGGCGTCTGGGGCGGTCCTACGAGCAGTACTTC. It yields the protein CSARSRRLGRSYEQYF.

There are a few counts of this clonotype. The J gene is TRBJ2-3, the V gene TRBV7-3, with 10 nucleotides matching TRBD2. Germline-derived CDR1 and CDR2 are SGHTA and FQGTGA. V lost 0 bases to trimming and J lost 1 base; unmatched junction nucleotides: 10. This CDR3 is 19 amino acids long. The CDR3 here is CASSLTEGMGTSGTDTQYF. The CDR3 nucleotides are TGTGCCAGCAGCTTAACGGAAGGAATGGGGACTAGCGGCACAGATACGCAGTATTTT.

CDR3 protein: CASSQVPGALNQPQHF. CDR3 DNA sequence: TGCGCCAGCAGCCAAGTACCGGGGGCACTTAATCAGCCCCAGCATTTT. The chain has TRBV4-1 and TRBJ1-5, with a possible D match to TRBD1 (6 bases). Germline CDR1 reads MGHRA; CDR2 reads YSYEKL. Trimming took 1 base from V and 4 from J, leaving 14 bases between them. The CDR3 runs to 16 residues.

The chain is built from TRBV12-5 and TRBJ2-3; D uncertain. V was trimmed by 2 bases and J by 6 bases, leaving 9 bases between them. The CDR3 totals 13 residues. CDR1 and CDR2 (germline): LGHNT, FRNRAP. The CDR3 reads CASGLSGVDTQYF. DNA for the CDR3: TGTGCTAGTGGTTTGTCTGGGGTTGATACGCAGTATTTT. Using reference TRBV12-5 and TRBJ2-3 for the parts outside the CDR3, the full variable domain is DARVTQTPRHKVTEMGQEVTMRCQPILGHNTVFWYRQTMMQGLELLAYFRNRAPLDDSGMPKDRFSAEMPDATLATLKIQPSEPRDSAVYFCASGLSGVDTQYFGPGTRLTVL.

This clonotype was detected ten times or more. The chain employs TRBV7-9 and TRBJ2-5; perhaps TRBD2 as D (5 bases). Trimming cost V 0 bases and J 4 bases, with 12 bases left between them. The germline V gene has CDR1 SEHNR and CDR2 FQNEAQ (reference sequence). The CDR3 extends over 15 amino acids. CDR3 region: CASSLARGRGETQYF. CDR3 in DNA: TGTGCCAGCAGCTTAGCGAGAGGGCGCGGAGAGACCCAGTACTTC. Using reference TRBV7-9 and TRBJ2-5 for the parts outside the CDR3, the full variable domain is DTGVSQNPRHKITKRGQNVTFRCDPISEHNRLYWYRQTLGQGPEFLTYFQNEAQLEKSRLLSDRFSAERPKGSFSTLEIQRTEQGDSAMYLCASSLARGRGETQYFGPGTRLLVL.

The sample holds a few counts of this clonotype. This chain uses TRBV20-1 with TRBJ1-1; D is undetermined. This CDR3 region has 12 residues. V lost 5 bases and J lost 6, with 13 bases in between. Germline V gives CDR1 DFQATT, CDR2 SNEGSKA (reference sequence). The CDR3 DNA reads TGCAGTGCTCCTATGACGGGTTCTGAAGCTTTCTTT. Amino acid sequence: CSAPMTGSEAFF.

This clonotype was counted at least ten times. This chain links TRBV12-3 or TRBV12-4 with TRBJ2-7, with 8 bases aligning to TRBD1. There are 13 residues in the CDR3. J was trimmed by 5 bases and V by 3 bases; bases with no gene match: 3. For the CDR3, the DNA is TGTGCCAGCAGTTTGGAGACAGGGGACGAGCAGTACTTC. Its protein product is CASSLETGDEQYF.

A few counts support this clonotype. CDR3 sequence (DNA): TGTGCCAGCAGTGAAGCGTGGGACAGGGACACTGAAGCTTTCTTT. Its translation: CASSEAWDRDTEAFF. The chain recombines TRBV6-1 with TRBJ1-1; 9 positions match TRBD1. V dropped 0 bases and J dropped 3; count of bases not matched to a gene: 2. The CDR3 is 15 amino acids. CDR1 and CDR2 (germline): MNHNS, SASEGT.

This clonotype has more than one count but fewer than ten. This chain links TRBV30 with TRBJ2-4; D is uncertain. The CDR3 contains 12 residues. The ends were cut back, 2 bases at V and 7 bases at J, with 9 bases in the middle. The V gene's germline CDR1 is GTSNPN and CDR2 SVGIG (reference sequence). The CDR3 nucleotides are TGTGCCTGGAGTCCCCCTTCGAACATTCAGTACTTC. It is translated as CAWSPPSNIQYF.

CDR3 nucleotide sequence: TGTGCCAGCAGCCAAGAGATCGTCCTTCACCTCGGGAAGTACTTC. Translated: CASSQEIVLHLGKYF. V gene TRBV3-1 combines with J gene TRBJ2-5; the D gene is possibly TRBD2 (5 bases). V was pared by 0 bases and J by 12 bases, with 20 bases between. The CDR3 runs to 15 residues. CDR1 is LGHDT, CDR2 YNNKEL, per germline (reference sequence).

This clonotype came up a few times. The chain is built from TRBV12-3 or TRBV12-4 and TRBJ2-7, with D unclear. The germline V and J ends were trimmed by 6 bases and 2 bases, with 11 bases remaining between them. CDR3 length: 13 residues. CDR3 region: CASSTILPYEQYF. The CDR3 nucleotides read TGTGCCAGCAGCACGATCCTACCCTACGAGCAGTACTTC.

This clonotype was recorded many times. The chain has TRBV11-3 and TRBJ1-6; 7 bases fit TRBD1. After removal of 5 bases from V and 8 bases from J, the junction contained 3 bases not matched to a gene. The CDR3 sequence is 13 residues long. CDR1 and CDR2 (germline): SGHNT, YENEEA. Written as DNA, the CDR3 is TGTGCCAGCAGCGTAACAGGGGATTCACCCCTCCACTTT. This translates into CASSVTGDSPLHF. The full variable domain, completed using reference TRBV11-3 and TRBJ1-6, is EAGVVQSPRYKIIEKKQPVAFWCNPISGHNTLYWYLQNLGQGPELLIRYENEEAVDDSQLPKDRFSAERLKGVDSTLKIQPAELGDSAVYLCASSVTGDSPLHFGNGTRLTVT.

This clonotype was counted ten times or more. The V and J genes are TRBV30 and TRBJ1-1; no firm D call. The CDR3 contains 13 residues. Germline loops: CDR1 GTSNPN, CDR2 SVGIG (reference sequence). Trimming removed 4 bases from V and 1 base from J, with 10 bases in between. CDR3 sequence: CAWILGENTEAFF. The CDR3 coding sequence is TGTGCCTGGATCCTCGGGGAGAACACTGAAGCTTTCTTT.

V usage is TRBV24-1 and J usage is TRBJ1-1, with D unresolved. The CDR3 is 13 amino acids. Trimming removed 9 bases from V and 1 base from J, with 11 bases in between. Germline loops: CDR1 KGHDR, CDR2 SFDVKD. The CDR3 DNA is TGTGCCACCCTTAACCGCGGGAACACTGAAGCTTTCTTT. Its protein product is CATLNRGNTEAFF.

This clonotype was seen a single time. The CDR3 region is CASSYTTGSDEQYF. The CDR3 DNA sequence: TGTGCCAGCAGTTACACGACAGGTTCCGACGAGCAGTACTTC. This chain joins TRBV6-2 or TRBV6-3 and TRBJ2-7; tentative D call: TRBD1 (6 bases). The CDR3 runs 14 residues. In germline, CDR1 is MNHEY, CDR2 SVGEGT. With 2 bases removed from V and 5 bases from J, the gap between germline ends came to 13 bases.

CDR3 sequence reads: CASSLLRDTTYNEQFF. The DNA for the CDR3 is TGTGCCAGCAGCTTATTGCGGGACACCACCTACAATGAGCAGTTCTTC. The chain links TRBV7-9 to TRBJ2-1; D may be TRBD1 or TRBD2 (6 bases each). V lost 2 bases to trimming and J lost 2 bases, with 13 bases between them. Germline V gene lookup returns CDR1 SEHNR and CDR2 FQNEAQ (reference sequence). This CDR3 has 16 amino acids.

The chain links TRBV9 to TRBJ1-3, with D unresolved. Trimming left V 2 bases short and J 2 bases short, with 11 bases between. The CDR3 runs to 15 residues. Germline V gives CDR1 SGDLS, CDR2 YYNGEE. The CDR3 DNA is TGTGCCAGCAGCGTCTCTGGGTCTACTGGAAACACCATATATTTT. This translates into CASSVSGSTGNTIYF.

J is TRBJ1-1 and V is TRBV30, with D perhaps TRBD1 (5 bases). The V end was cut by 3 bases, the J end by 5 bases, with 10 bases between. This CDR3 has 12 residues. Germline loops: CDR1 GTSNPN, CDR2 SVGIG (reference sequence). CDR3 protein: CAWRGGGTEAFF. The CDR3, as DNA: TGTGCCTGGAGGGGGGGAGGTACTGAAGCTTTCTTT. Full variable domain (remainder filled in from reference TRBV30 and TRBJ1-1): SQTIHQWPATLVQPVGSPLSLECTVEGTSNPNLYWYRQAAGRGLQLLFYSVGIGQISSEVPQNLSASRPQDRQFILSSKKLLLSDSGFYLCAWRGGGTEAFFGQGTRLTVV.

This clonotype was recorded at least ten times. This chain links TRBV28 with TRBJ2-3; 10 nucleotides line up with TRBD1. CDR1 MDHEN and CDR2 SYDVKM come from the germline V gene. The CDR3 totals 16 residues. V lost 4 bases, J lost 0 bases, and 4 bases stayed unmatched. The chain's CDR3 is CASSSTGGPSTDTQYF. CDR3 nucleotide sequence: TGTGCCAGCAGTTCGACAGGGGGCCCTAGCACAGATACGCAGTATTTT.

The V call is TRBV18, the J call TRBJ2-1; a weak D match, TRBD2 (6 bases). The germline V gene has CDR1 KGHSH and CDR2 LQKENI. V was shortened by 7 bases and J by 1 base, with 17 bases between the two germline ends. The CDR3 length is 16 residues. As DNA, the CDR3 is TGTGCCAGCTACACGGGGCGGGACTTATCCTACAATGAGCAGTTCTTC. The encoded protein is CASYTGRDLSYNEQFF.

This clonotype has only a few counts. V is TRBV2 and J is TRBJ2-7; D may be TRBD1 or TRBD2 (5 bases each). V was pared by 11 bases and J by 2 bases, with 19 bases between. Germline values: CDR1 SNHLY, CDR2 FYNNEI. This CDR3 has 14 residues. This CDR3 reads CAFQAAGPTYEQYF. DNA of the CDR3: TGTGCCTTCCAAGCGGCAGGGCCAACCTACGAGCAGTACTTC.

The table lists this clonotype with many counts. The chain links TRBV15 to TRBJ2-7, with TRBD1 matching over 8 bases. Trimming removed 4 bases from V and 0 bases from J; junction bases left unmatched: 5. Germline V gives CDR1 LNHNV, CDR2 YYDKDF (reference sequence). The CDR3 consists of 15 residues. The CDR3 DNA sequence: TGTGCCACCAGCACGGGGACAGGAGACTCCTACGAGCAGTACTTC. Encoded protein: CATSTGTGDSYEQYF.